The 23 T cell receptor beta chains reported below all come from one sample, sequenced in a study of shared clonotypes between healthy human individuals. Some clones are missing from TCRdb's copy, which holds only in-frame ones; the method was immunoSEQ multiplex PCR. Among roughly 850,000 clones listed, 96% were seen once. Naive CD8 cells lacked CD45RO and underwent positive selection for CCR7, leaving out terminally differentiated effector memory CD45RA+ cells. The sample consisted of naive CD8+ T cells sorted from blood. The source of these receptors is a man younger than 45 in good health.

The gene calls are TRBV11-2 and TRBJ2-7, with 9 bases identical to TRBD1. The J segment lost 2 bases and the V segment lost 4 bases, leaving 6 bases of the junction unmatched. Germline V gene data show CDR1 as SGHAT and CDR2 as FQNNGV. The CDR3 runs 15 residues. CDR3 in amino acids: CASSYLGQGTYEQYF. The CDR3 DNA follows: TGTGCCAGCAGCTATCTGGGACAGGGAACCTACGAGCAGTACTTC.

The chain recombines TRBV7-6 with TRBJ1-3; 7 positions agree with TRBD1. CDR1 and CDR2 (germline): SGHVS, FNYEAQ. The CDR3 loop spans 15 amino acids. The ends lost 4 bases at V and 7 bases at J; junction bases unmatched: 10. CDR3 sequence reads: CASSSGQAARNTIYF. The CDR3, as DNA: TGTGCCAGCAGCTCCGGACAGGCGGCGCGGAACACCATATATTTT.

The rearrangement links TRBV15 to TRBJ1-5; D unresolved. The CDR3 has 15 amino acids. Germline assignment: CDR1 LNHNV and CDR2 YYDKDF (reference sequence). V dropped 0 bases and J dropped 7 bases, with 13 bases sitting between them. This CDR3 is CATSRDGDAGQPQHF. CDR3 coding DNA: TGTGCCACCAGCAGAGATGGGGATGCTGGCCAGCCCCAGCATTTT.

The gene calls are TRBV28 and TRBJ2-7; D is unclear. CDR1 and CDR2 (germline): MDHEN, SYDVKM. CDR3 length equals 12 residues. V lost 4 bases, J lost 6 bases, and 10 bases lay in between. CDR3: CASSSPSFEQYF. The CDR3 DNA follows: TGTGCCAGCAGTTCTCCTAGTTTCGAGCAGTACTTC.

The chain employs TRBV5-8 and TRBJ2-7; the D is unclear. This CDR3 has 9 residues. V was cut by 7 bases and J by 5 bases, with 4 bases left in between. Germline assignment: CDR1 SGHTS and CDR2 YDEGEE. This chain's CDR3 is CASFHEQYF. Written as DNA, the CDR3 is TGTGCCAGCTTTCACGAGCAGTACTTC.

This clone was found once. CDR3 sequence (DNA): TGTGCCAGCAGCACAATGGCCGGGGAGCTGTTTTTT. Residues: CASSTMAGELFF. V and J are TRBV28 and TRBJ2-2; no definite D call. Trimming shortened V by 6 bases and J by 6 bases, and 8 bases separated the two germline ends. Germline CDR1 reads MDHEN; CDR2 reads SYDVKM. The CDR3 length is 12 residues.

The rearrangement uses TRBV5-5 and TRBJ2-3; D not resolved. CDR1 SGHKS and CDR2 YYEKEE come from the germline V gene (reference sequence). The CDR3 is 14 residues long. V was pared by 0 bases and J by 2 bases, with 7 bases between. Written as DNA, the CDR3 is TGTGCCAGCAGCTTGGAATCCCCCACAGATACGCAGTATTTT. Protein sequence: CASSLESPTDTQYF. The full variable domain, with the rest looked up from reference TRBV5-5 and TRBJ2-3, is DAGVTQSPTHLIKTRGQQVTLRCSPISGHKSVSWYQQVLGQGPQFIFQYYEKEERGRGNFPDRFSARQFPNYSSELNVNALLLGDSALYLCASSLESPTDTQYFGPGTRLTVL.

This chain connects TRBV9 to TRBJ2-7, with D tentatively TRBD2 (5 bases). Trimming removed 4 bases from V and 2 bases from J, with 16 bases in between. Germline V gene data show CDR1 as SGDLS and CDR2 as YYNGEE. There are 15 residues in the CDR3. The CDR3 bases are TGTGCCAGCAGCCCCTGGGGTGGGAGCACCTACGAGCAGTACTTC. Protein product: CASSPWGGSTYEQYF.

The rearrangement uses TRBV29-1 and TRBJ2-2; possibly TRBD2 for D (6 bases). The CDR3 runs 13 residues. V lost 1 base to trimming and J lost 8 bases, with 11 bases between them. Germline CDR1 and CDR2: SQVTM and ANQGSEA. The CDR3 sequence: CSVEGRDYGELFF. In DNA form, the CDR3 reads TGCAGCGTTGAAGGGCGGGATTATGGGGAGCTGTTTTTT.

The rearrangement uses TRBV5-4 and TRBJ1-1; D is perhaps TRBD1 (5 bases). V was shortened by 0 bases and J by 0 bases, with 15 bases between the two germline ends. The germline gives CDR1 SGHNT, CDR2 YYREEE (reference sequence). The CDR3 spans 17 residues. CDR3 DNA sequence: TGTGCCAGCAGCTTGGTGACAGTCCGTTTCATGAACACTGAAGCTTTCTTT. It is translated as CASSLVTVRFMNTEAFF.

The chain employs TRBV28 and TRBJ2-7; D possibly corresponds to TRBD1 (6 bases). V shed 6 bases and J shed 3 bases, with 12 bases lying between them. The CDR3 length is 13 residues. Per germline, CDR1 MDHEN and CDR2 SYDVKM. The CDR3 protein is CASRKDSLYEQYF. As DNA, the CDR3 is TGTGCCAGCAGGAAGGACAGCCTCTACGAGCAGTACTTC.

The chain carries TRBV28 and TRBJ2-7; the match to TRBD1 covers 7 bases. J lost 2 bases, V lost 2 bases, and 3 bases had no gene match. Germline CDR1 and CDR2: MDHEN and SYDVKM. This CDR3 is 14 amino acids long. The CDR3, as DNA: TGTGCCAGCAGTTTAGAGACAGGGCCCTACGAGCAGTACTTC. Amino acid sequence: CASSLETGPYEQYF.

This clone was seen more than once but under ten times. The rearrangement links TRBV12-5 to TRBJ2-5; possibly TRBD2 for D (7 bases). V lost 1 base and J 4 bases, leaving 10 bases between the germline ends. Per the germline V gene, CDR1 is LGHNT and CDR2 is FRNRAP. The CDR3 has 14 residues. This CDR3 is CASGLDREGETQYF. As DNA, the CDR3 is TGTGCTAGTGGTTTGGACAGGGAGGGAGAGACCCAGTACTTC.

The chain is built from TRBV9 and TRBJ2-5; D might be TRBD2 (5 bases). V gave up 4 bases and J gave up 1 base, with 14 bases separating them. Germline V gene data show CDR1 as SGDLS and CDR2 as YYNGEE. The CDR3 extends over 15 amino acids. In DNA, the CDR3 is TGTGCCAGCAGCCCGCCGTTGGGGAGCCAAGAGACCCAGTACTTC. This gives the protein CASSPPLGSQETQYF.

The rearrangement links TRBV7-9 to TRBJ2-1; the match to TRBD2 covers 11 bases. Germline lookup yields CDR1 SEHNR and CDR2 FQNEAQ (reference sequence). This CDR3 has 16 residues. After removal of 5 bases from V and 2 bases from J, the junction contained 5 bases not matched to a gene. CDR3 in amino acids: CASSQMTSGAYNEQFF. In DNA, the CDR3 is TGTGCCAGCAGCCAGATGACTAGCGGGGCCTACAATGAGCAGTTCTTC. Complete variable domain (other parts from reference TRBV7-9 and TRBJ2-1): DTGVSQNPRHKITKRGQNVTFRCDPISEHNRLYWYRQTLGQGPEFLTYFQNEAQLEKSRLLSDRFSAERPKGSFSTLEIQRTEQGDSAMYLCASSQMTSGAYNEQFFGPGTRLTVL.

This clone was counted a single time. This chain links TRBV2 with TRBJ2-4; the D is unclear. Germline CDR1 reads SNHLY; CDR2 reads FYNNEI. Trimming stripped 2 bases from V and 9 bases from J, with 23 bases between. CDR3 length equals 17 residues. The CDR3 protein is CASSERAVRNDLRIQYF. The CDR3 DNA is TGTGCCAGCAGTGAAAGGGCAGTAAGGAATGATCTTCGCATTCAGTACTTC.

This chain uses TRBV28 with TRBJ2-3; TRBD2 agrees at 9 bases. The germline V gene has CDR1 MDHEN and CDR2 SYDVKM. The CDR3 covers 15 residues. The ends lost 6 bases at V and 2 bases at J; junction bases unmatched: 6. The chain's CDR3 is CASSPGLANTDTQYF. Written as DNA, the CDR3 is TGTGCCAGCAGCCCGGGACTAGCCAACACAGATACGCAGTATTTT.

This CDR3 reads CASSQVGTAGYEQYF. CDR3 in DNA: TGCGCCAGCAGCCAAGTCGGAACCGCGGGCTACGAGCAGTACTTC. This chain uses TRBV4-3 with TRBJ2-7; D may be TRBD2 (5 bases). The germline V gene encodes CDR1 LGHNA and CDR2 YSLEER. Trimming cost V 1 base and J 3 bases, with 13 bases left between them. The CDR3 sequence is 15 residues long.

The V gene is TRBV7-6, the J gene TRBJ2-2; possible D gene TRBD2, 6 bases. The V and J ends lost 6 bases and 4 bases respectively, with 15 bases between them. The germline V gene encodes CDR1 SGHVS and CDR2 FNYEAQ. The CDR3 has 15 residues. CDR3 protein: CASRDEVAATGELFF. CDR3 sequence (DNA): TGTGCCAGCAGGGATGAGGTAGCGGCCACCGGGGAGCTGTTTTTT. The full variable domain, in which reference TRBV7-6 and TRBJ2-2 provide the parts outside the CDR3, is GAGVSQSPRYKVTKRGQDVALRCDPISGHVSLYWYRQALGQGPEFLTYFNYEAQQDKSGLPNDRFSAERPEGSISTLTIQRTEQRDSAMYRCASRDEVAATGELFFGEGSRLTVL.

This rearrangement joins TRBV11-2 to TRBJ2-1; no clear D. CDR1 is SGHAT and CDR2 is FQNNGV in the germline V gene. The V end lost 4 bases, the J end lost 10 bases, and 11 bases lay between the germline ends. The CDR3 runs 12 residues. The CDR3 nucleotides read TGTGCCAGCAGCTCCCCAATGAGGGAGCAGTTCTTC. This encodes CASSSPMREQFF.

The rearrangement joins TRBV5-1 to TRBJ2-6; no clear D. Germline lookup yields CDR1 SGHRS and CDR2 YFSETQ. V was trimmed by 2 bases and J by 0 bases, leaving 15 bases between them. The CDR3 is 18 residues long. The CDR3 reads CASSFGHLSVSGANVLTF. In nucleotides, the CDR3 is TGCGCCAGCAGCTTTGGTCACCTATCGGTCTCTGGGGCCAACGTCCTGACTTTC.

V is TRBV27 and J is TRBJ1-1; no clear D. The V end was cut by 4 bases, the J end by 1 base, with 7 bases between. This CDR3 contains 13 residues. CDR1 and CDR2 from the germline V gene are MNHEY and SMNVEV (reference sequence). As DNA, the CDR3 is TGTGCCAGCAGTTACCGGGGGAACACTGAAGCTTTCTTT. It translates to CASSYRGNTEAFF.

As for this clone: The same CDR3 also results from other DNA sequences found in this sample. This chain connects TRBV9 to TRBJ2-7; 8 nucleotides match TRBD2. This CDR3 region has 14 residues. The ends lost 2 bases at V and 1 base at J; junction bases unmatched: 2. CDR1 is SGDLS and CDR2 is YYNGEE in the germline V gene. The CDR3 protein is CASSVGTRSYEQYF. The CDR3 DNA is TGTGCCAGCAGCGTTGGGACTAGATCCTACGAGCAGTACTTC.